These T cell receptor beta chains were read from a single sample in a study of cytomegalovirus exposure and HLA in healthy donors. Method: immunoSEQ multiplex PCR; TCRdb's copy keeps in-frame clones and lacks some. The table includes about 110,000 clones, around 61% detected once. Sequences were obtained from PBMCs. These receptors all stem from a woman in her twenties or thirties in good health and CMV-seronegative. CDR3s include the opening cysteine and the closing phenylalanine or tryptophan. The order of the fields is D gene, clone size, J gene, V gene, CDR3 DNA, CDR3 protein. The D gene is left open where the match is weak. Only some rows state a clone size, as once, few, many or a class for expanded clones.

.	few	TRBJ2-3	TRBV5-1	TGCGCCAGCAGCTTGGACAGTGTTAGCACAGATACGCAGTATTTT	CASSLDSVSTDTQYF
TRBD1	.	TRBJ1-2	TRBV28	TGTGCCAAGCAAGACAGGGGCTCCGGTGGCTACACCTTC	CAKQDRGSGGYTF
.	.	TRBJ2-5	TRBV15	TGTGCCACCAGCAGAGATCGTACCCTGCGGGAGACCCAGTACTTC	CATSRDRTLRETQYF
TRBD2	.	TRBJ2-7	TRBV4-1	TGCGCCAGCAGCCAAGGACTAGCGCAACGCCCCTACGAGCAGTACTTC	CASSQGLAQRPYEQYF
.	.	TRBJ2-5	TRBV25-1	TGTGCCAGCAGTGTTTTTGGTAGGGGAATGGGAGAGACCCAGTACTTC	CASSVFGRGMGETQYF
TRBD1	.	TRBJ2-1	TRBV7-9	TGTGCCAGCAGCTTATTGCGGAGGGGACAGGGTGGAACCTACAATGAGCAGTTCTTC	CASSLLRRGQGGTYNEQFF
.	few	TRBJ1-1	TRBV5-1	TGCGCCAGCAGCTTGCAAAAACAGGGCACTGAAGCTTTCTTT	CASSLQKQGTEAFF
.	.	TRBJ1-1	TRBV19	TGTGCCAGTAGTATAGTCCCGGGGACTGAAGCTTTCTTT	CASSIVPGTEAFF
TRBD2	.	TRBJ2-3	TRBV5-1	TGCGCCAGCAGCAAAGGACTAGCGGACGAAGGAGGAGATACGCAGTATTTT	CASSKGLADEGGDTQYF
.	.	TRBJ1-4	TRBV18	TGTGCCAGCTCACCAGGGAGTAATGAAAAACTGTTTTTT	CASSPGSNEKLFF
TRBD1	.	TRBJ1-6	TRBV10-2	TGCGCCAGCAGCGGGACAGGGGTTCGGGCTTATAATTCACCCCTCCACTTT	CASSGTGVRAYNSPLHF
.	.	TRBJ2-7	TRBV7-2	TGTGCCAGCAGCTTAGATGTAGGGGGCTCCTACGAGCAGTACTTC	CASSLDVGGSYEQYF
TRBD1	.	TRBJ1-1	TRBV5-3	TGTGCCACACGACAGGGACCCATGAACACTGAAGCTTTCTTT	CATRQGPMNTEAFF
.	.	TRBJ2-7	TRBV7-3	TGTGCCAGCAGCTTAGGGCCTAGCGATGAGCAGTACTTC	CASSLGPSDEQYF
.	few	TRBJ1-4	TRBV27	TGTGCCAGCAGTTTATTCCAGGGCCCCACTCGAAATGAAAAACTGTTTTTT	CASSLFQGPTRNEKLFF
TRBD1	.	TRBJ2-7	TRBV6-1	TGTGCCAGCAGTTCTCCGGACAGGGGCTCCTACGAGCAGTACTTC	CASSSPDRGSYEQYF
.	.	TRBJ1-2	TRBV14	TGTGCCAGCAGCCAAGATAGATCAATCGATGGCTACACCTTC	CASSQDRSIDGYTF
.	.	TRBJ2-6	TRBV5-6	TGTGCCAGCAGCTTGGGCGCATCTGGGGCCAACGTCCTGACTTTC	CASSLGASGANVLTF
.	.	TRBJ2-3	TRBV27	TGTGCCAGCAGTCACAGAGAATACACAGATACGCAGTATTTT	CASSHREYTDTQYF
.	few	TRBJ2-1	TRBV10-3	TGTGCCACCGCCCTGGGAGACGAGCAATTCTTC	CATALGDEQFF
.	.	TRBJ2-2	TRBV10-2	TGCGCCAGCAAAGCGACCTCGAACACCGGGGAGCTGTTTTTT	CASKATSNTGELFF
TRBD1	.	TRBJ2-3	TRBV5-1	TGCGCCAGCAGCCCAAGAGGGACAGGTTTCGATACGCAGTATTTT	CASSPRGTGFDTQYF
TRBD2	.	TRBJ2-5	TRBV11-2	TGTGCCAGCAGCTTCACTAGCGGGAGGATAGAGACCCAGTACTTC	CASSFTSGRIETQYF
.	few	TRBJ1-4	TRBV19	TGTGCCAGTAGAAGGACATCCGCAACTAATGAAAAACTGTTTTTT	CASRRTSATNEKLFF
TRBD1	.	TRBJ2-6	TRBV19	TGTGCCAGTAGTATCAGGGACAGGGGGCTGGGGGCCAACGTCCTGACTTTC	CASSIRDRGLGANVLTF
TRBD2	once	TRBJ2-7	TRBV28	TGTGCCAGCAGTTTTCAGACTAGCGGGAGGGGAGGGACAACCTACGAGCAGTACTTC	CASSFQTSGRGGTTYEQYF
.	.	TRBJ1-4	TRBV18	TGTGCCAGCTCACTTAACGGTGCAACTAATGAAAAACTGTTTTTT	CASSLNGATNEKLFF
.	once	TRBJ1-5	TRBV30	TGTGCCTGGAGTGCACAGAGCAATCAGCCCCAGCATTTT	CAWSAQSNQPQHF
.	.	TRBJ2-2	TRBV25-1	TGTGCCAGCAGTGCTCGTACGAACACCGGGGAGCTGTTTTTT	CASSARTNTGELFF
TRBD2	few	TRBJ2-6	TRBV15	TGTGCCACCAGCCGACGCGGGGGGCAAGGGGCCAACGTCCTGACTTTC	CATSRRGGQGANVLTF
.	.	TRBJ1-4	TRBV7-9	TGTGCCAGCAGCTTAGACGACAGGCTTCCTAAGGAAAAACTGTTTTTT	CASSLDDRLPKEKLFF
TRBD2	.	TRBJ2-2	TRBV5-1	TGCGCCAGCAGCTTGGAGTTAGCGGGAGACGCCGGGGAGCTGTTTTTT	CASSLELAGDAGELFF
.	.	TRBJ2-5	TRBV4-3	TGCGCCAGCAGCCAAGCTACAGGGTTCCAAGAGACCCAGTACTTC	CASSQATGFQETQYF
TRBD1	.	TRBJ1-3	TRBV11-2	TGTGCCAGCAGGGTTAGTTCCGGGACAGGGAGGATTTGGAACACCATATATTTT	CASRVSSGTGRIWNTIYF
.	few	TRBJ1-4	TRBV28	TGTGCCAGCAGTTCGCCGAGGTCAACTAATGAAAAACTGTTTTTT	CASSSPRSTNEKLFF
TRBD2	once	TRBJ2-6	TRBV27	TGTGCCAGCAGTTTATCAACTAGCGGAAGCAGCTCTGGGGCCAACGTCCTGACTTTC	CASSLSTSGSSSGANVLTF
TRBD2	.	TRBJ2-3	TRBV7-8	TGTGCCAGCAGCTTATCTGGGACTAGCGGGACCCGCACAGATACGCAGTATTTT	CASSLSGTSGTRTDTQYF
.	.	TRBJ2-6	TRBV10-3	TGTGCCATCAGTGAGTCGACAGGACCTGGGGCCAACGTCCTGACTTTC	CAISESTGPGANVLTF